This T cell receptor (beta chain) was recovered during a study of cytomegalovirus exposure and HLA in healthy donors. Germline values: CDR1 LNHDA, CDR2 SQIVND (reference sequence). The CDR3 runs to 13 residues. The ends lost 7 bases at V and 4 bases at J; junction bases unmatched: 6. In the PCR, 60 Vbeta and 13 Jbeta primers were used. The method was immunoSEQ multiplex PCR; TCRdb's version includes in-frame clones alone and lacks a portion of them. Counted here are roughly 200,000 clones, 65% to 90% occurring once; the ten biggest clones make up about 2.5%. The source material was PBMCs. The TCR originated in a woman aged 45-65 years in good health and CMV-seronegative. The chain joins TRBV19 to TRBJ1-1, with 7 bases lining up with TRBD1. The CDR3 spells CASTLGQTTEAFF. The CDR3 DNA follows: TGTGCCAGTACCCTGGGACAGACCACTGAAGCTTTCTTT.